Reported below is one T cell receptor beta chain. Its matching antigen is unknown. Primed by a sample-barcoded 5' primer and a J-beta primer mix, a second PCR proceeded for about 6 to 11 cycles. Template switching added a 12-random-nucleotide identifier to every cDNA molecule. TCRdb called the 5' RACE reads again in MiXCR, with one record for every CDR3 protein. The table has over 950,000 distinct CDR3 sequences, about 53% seen once; the top ten hold over 20%. This record belongs to a study of blood T cells in healthy people across ages. Study-level results: Roughly linear declines in TCR beta diversity per million T cells occurred with age.

Trimming took off 11 bases at V and 9 bases at J, with 20 bases between the two ends. CDR3 length: 13 amino acids. Germline V gives CDR1 MDHEN, CDR2 SYDVKM. Material: blood. The TCR comes from a woman in her fifties or sixties in good health. The chain carries TRBV28 and TRBJ2-4, with D tentatively TRBD1 or TRBD2 (5 bases each). The CDR3 DNA follows: TGTGCCGCAGGGACGGCACCCACGGGCATTCAGTACTTC. Protein sequence: CAAGTAPTGIQYF.